The 14 T cell receptor beta chains presented below share a single source sample, sequenced in a study of cytomegalovirus exposure and HLA in healthy donors. PCR was performed using 60 Vbeta and 13 Jbeta primers. Assay: immunoSEQ multiplex PCR; the TCRdb copy retains only in-frame clones and omits some. The sample carries tens of thousands of clones, 70% to 80% recorded once. Sequencing was done on a sample of PBMCs. Receptors originate from a woman aged 55-75 years in good health and CMV-seropositive.

This chain's CDR3 is CASSSLGTGELFF. CDR3 sequence (DNA): TGTGCCAGTAGTTCGCTCGGGACCGGGGAGCTGTTTTTT. This chain joins TRBV19 and TRBJ2-2; D gene ambiguous. V lost 5 bases to trimming and J lost 5 bases, with 9 bases between them. Germline lookup yields CDR1 LNHDA and CDR2 SQIVND (reference sequence). This CDR3 contains 13 residues.

The sample holds one count of this clone. The V call is TRBV2, the J call TRBJ1-5; D not certain. Trimming pared 1 base from V and 5 bases from J, leaving 9 bases between. CDR1 is SNHLY and CDR2 is FYNNEI in the germline V gene. The CDR3 is 14 amino acids. CDR3 sequence: CASSEGNRDQPQHF. The CDR3 DNA is TGTGCCAGCAGTGAAGGAAACAGAGATCAGCCCCAGCATTTT.

CDR3 DNA: TGTGCCAGTATGGATGACAGGGGGCTCAATCAGCCCCAGCATTTT. This sequence encodes CASMDDRGLNQPQHF. The rearrangement uses TRBV19 and TRBJ1-5, with 10 bases aligning to TRBD1. Germline-derived CDR1 and CDR2 are LNHDA and SQIVND (reference sequence). The CDR3 length is 15 residues. V was pared by 7 bases and J by 3 bases, with 6 bases of the junction left unmatched.

The CDR3 region has the DNA TGTGCCAGCAGCTTAGTCTCGGGACAGGGGGCTTACAATGAGCAGTTCTTC. Its protein product is CASSLVSGQGAYNEQFF. V usage is TRBV7-3 and J usage is TRBJ2-1, with 12 bases aligning to TRBD1. With V trimmed by 2 bases and J by 4 bases, 6 bases remained unmatched. The CDR3 totals 17 residues. Germline loops: CDR1 SGHTA, CDR2 FQGTGA.

CDR3 amino acids: CASSLGGMTEAFF. The CDR3 DNA follows: TGTGCCAGCAGCTTGGGGGGGATGACTGAAGCTTTCTTT. The chain is built from TRBV4-2 and TRBJ1-1, with D tentatively TRBD1 (5 bases). The V and J ends lost 5 bases and 5 bases respectively, with 12 bases between them. The CDR3 sequence is 13 residues long. Germline values: CDR1 LGHNA, CDR2 YNFKEQ.

The J gene is TRBJ1-5, the V gene TRBV27; tentative D call: TRBD1 (6 bases). Germline CDR1 and CDR2: MNHEY and SMNVEV (reference sequence). This CDR3 comprises 14 residues. V shed 4 bases and J shed 3 bases, with 10 bases lying between them. The DNA of the CDR3 is TGTGCCAGCAGTTGGGTGGGGGCCAATCAGCCCCAGCATTTT. Amino acids: CASSWVGANQPQHF.

The rearrangement links TRBV6-5 to TRBJ1-5, with D possibly matching TRBD1 (6 bases). This CDR3 contains 14 residues. Germline assignment: CDR1 MNHEY and CDR2 SVGAGI. The germline V and J ends were trimmed by 5 bases and 1 base, with 9 bases remaining between them. The CDR3: CASSGGQSNQPQHF. DNA of the CDR3: TGTGCCAGCAGTGGAGGACAGAGCAATCAGCCCCAGCATTTT.

The J gene is TRBJ1-2, the V gene TRBV11-3; D may be TRBD1 (5 bases). Germline V gene data show CDR1 as SGHNT and CDR2 as YENEEA. This CDR3 is built from 14 residues. With 3 bases removed from V and 12 bases from J, the gap between germline ends came to 20 bases. CDR3 in amino acids: CASSLNRGDRRDTF. DNA of the CDR3: TGTGCCAGCAGCTTGAATCGGGGCGACCGGAGGGACACCTTC. The full variable domain, in which reference TRBV11-3 and TRBJ1-2 provide the parts outside the CDR3, is EAGVVQSPRYKIIEKKQPVAFWCNPISGHNTLYWYLQNLGQGPELLIRYENEEAVDDSQLPKDRFSAERLKGVDSTLKIQPAELGDSAVYLCASSLNRGDRRDTFGSGTRLTVV.

This clone has only a few counts. The rearrangement links TRBV7-9 to TRBJ2-7; TRBD1 is a possible D gene (6 bases). CDR3 length equals 14 residues. The ends were cut back, 1 base at V and 3 bases at J, with 10 bases in the middle. CDR1 is SEHNR and CDR2 is FQNEAQ in the germline V gene (reference sequence). CDR3 in DNA: TGTGCCAGCAGCTTAGGAGGGGGTTACTACGAGCAGTACTTC. It specifies CASSLGGGYYEQYF.

The V gene is TRBV7-3, the J gene TRBJ1-2, with a possible D match to TRBD1 (5 bases). CDR1 SGHTA and CDR2 FQGTGA come from the germline V gene. V dropped 6 bases and J dropped 4 bases, with 12 bases sitting between them. This CDR3 has 13 amino acids. Here the CDR3 reads CASSLAGSYGYTF. The CDR3 DNA reads as TGTGCCAGCAGTCTCGCAGGGTCCTATGGCTACACCTTC.

This clone was observed a few times. The rearrangement links TRBV6-4 to TRBJ1-5, with unresolved D. This CDR3 contains 13 residues. CDR1 and CDR2 (germline): MRHNA, SNTAGT. The V end lost 3 bases, the J end lost 7 bases, and 10 bases lay between the germline ends. CDR3 in amino acids: CASSEVPGQPQHF. As DNA, the CDR3 is TGTGCCAGCAGTGAGGTGCCGGGGCAGCCCCAGCATTTT.

This chain connects TRBV27 to TRBJ1-4; TRBD1 agrees at 8 bases. Germline assignment: CDR1 MNHEY and CDR2 SMNVEV (reference sequence). CDR3 size: 15 residues. J gave up 7 bases and V 4 bases, and 8 bases lay outside the gene matches. CDR3 region: CASSYNRGVGEKLFF. In nucleotides, the CDR3 is TGTGCCAGCAGTTACAACAGGGGGGTTGGTGAAAAACTGTTTTTT.

The chain is built from TRBV19 and TRBJ1-5, with 8 bases aligning to TRBD1. V dropped 10 bases and J dropped 2; count of bases not matched to a gene: 10. CDR3 length equals 15 residues. Germline V gene lookup returns CDR1 LNHDA and CDR2 SQIVND (reference sequence). CDR3 nucleotide sequence: TGTGCCACCGGGACAGGAATAATTGGCAATCAGCCCCAGCATTTT. As protein: CATGTGIIGNQPQHF. Combining the CDR3 with reference TRBV19 and TRBJ1-5 gives the whole variable domain DGGITQSPKYLFRKEGQNVTLSCEQNLNHDAMYWYRQDPGQGLRLIYYSQIVNDFQKGDIAEGYSVSREKKESFPLTVTSAQKNPTAFYLCATGTGIIGNQPQHFGDGTRLSIL.

This CDR3 is CASRGRSYEQYF. CDR3 DNA sequence: TGTGCCAGCAGGGGGCGATCCTACGAGCAGTACTTC. V usage is TRBV7-2 and J usage is TRBJ2-7, with D maybe TRBD1 (5 bases). V was pared by 6 bases and J by 1 base, with 7 bases between. The length of the CDR3 is 12 residues. The germline V gene has CDR1 SGHTA and CDR2 FQGNSA.